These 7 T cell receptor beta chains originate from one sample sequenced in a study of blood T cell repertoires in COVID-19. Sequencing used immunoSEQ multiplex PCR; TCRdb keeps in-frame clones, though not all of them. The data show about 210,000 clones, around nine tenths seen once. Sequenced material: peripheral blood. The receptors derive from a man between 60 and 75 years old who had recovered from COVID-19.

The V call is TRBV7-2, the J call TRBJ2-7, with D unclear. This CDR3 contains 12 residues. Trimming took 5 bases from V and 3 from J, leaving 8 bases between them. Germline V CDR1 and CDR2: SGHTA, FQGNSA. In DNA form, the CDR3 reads TGTGCCAGCAGCCCCCTTAGCTACGAGCAGTACTTC. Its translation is CASSPLSYEQYF.

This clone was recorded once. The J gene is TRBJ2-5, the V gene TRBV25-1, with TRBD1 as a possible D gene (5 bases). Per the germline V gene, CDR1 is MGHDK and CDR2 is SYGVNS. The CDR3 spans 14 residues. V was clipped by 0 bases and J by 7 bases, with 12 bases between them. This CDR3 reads CASSEYRAGGTQYF. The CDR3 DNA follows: TGTGCCAGCAGTGAATACAGGGCAGGTGGGACCCAGTACTTC.

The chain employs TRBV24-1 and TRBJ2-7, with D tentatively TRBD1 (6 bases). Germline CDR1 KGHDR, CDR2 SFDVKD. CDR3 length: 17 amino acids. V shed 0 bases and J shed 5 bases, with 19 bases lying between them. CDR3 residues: CATSDLHPGQGPHEQYF. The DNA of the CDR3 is TGTGCCACCAGTGATTTGCATCCGGGACAAGGGCCCCACGAGCAGTACTTC.

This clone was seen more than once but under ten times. CDR3 sequence reads: CASSPGDSGRIYAFF. CDR3 DNA: TGTGCCAGCAGCCCCGGGGACAGCGGTCGAATATACGCTTTCTTT. The chain combines TRBV11-1 with TRBJ1-1; TRBD1 matches at 7 bases. Germline V CDR1 and CDR2: SGHAT, FQDESV (reference sequence). The trim removed 5 bases at V and 11 bases at J, leaving 17 bases unmatched. The CDR3 extends over 15 amino acids.

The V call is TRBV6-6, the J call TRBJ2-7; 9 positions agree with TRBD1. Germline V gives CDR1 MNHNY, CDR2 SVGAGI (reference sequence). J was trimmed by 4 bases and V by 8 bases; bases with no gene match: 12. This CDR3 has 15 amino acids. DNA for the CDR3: TGTGCCAGCCTCTCAGGATCGGGACAGGGTTACGAGCAGTACTTC. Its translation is CASLSGSGQGYEQYF.

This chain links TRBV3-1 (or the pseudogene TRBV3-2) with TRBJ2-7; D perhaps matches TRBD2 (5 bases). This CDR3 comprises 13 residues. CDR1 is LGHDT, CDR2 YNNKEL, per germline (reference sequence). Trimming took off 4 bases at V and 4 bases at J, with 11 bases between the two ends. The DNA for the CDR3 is TGTGCCAGCAGCCTGAGGGAGAGGTACGAGCAGTACTTC. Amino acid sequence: CASSLRERYEQYF.

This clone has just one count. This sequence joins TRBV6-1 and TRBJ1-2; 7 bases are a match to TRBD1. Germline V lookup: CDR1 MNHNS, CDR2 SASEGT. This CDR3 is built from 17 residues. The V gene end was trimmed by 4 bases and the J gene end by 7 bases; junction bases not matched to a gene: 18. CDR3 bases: TGTGCCAGCAGTGGAACAGGGGCGAACGTTTGGTCCGCTGGCTACACCTTC. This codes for CASSGTGANVWSAGYTF.